The clone carrying this T cell receptor beta chain was seen only once. The antigen is not known. V gave up 3 bases and J gave up 4 bases, with 15 bases separating them. Germline lookup yields CDR1 LNHNV and CDR2 YYDKDF (reference sequence). The CDR3 sequence is 15 residues long. Profiled with immunoSEQ multiplex PCR; TCRdb holds only in-frame clones, not every one. The data hold over 2 million clones, with approximately 90% observed a single time. These data are taken from a study of shared clonotypes between healthy human individuals. Study-level findings and limits: Genetic and exposure-history diversity was limited by the few donors. The study found roughly 5% of naive CD4 clonotypes shared across a handful of donors.

CD4+ cells underwent separation, giving CD45RA+ naive and CD45RA-negative memory subsets. This clonotype was obtained from a man younger than 35 in good health. Some clones in this sample may be carry-over from other donors' samples. Sequenced input: naive CD4+ T cells from PBMCs. Subset of the sample: CD45RA+ positively selected. The V and J genes are TRBV15 and TRBJ1-2, with D uncertain. The CDR3 reads CATSRVPGSTYGYTF. CDR3 in DNA: TGTGCCACCAGCAGGGTTCCGGGCTCAACCTATGGCTACACCTTC. The variable domain in full, completed from reference TRBV15 and TRBJ1-2, reads DAMVIQNPRYQVTQFGKPVTLSCSQTLNHNVMYWYQQKSSQAPKLLFHYYDKDFNNEADTPDNFQSRRPNTSFCFLDIRSPGLGDTAMYLCATSRVPGSTYGYTFGSGTRLTVV.